This TCR beta chain came from a study of persistence of HIV-infected CD4 T cells. Study as a whole: A larger, less memory-rich fraction responded to anti-CD3/anti-CD28 beads than to antigen.

This was the immunoSEQ version 4 assay in survey mode. TCRdb's table, derived via immunoSEQ multiplex PCR, lists solely in-frame clones and lacks some. This table holds approximately 46,000 clones, around 89% found once. The study, taken as a whole, reports: Degenerate expanded CDR3beta sequences were enriched among CMV- and Gag-responding cells.

To note about this clone: Its matching antigen is unknown.

Germline values: CDR1 LGHDT, CDR2 YNNKEL (reference sequence). This CDR3 is built from 23 residues. Trimming removed 9 bases from V and 4 bases from J; junction bases left unmatched: 34. This nonspecific control used anti-CD3/anti-CD28 bead stimulation of CD4+ T cells. Sorting selected CD4+ T cells upregulating both CD40 ligand and CD69. CD8+ T cells were removed from PBMCs prior to stimulation. For around 18 hours, CD8-depleted PBMCs received anti-CD28/CD49d costimulation, a CD40-blocking antibody and enfuvirtide. This sequence was found in an adult woman with HIV who was CMV-seropositive. The specimen comprised CD4+ T cells sorted from PBMCs after approximately 20-hour stimulation, sampled from a patient who received antiretroviral therapy. The chain carries TRBV3-1 (or the pseudogene TRBV3-2) and TRBJ2-1; 9 bases agree with TRBD1. CDR3 loop: CASSTTSRDRDREIFWSYNEQFF. CDR3 DNA sequence: TGTGCCAGTTCAACGACCTCAAGAGACCGGGACAGGGAAATCTTTTGGTCTTACAATGAGCAGTTCTTC.